Below, one T cell receptor beta chain is given with its context. This sample was taken from a study of blood T cell repertoires in COVID-19. On the study more broadly: Some COVID-19 samples were acute and others convalescent; all came from the United States, Italy and Spain. T cells, B-cell-depleted T cells, or PBMCs provided the cDNA or gDNA that served as material.

V gave up 6 bases and J gave up 2 bases, with 10 bases separating them. Germline V gene data show CDR1 as MNHEY and CDR2 as SVGAGI. CDR3 size: 13 residues. Produced via immunoSEQ multiplex PCR; TCRdb's table is partial and in-frame only. The top ten clones hold 14% of a sample with about 160,000 clones, roughly 83% of them seen once. Sample: peripheral blood. This receptor was taken from a man aged 18 to 29 with active or convalescent COVID-19. This chain links TRBV6-5 with TRBJ1-2; perhaps TRBD1 as D (6 bases). The CDR3: CASRGTGNYGYTF. In DNA, the CDR3 is TGTGCCAGCAGGGGTACAGGGAACTATGGCTACACCTTC.